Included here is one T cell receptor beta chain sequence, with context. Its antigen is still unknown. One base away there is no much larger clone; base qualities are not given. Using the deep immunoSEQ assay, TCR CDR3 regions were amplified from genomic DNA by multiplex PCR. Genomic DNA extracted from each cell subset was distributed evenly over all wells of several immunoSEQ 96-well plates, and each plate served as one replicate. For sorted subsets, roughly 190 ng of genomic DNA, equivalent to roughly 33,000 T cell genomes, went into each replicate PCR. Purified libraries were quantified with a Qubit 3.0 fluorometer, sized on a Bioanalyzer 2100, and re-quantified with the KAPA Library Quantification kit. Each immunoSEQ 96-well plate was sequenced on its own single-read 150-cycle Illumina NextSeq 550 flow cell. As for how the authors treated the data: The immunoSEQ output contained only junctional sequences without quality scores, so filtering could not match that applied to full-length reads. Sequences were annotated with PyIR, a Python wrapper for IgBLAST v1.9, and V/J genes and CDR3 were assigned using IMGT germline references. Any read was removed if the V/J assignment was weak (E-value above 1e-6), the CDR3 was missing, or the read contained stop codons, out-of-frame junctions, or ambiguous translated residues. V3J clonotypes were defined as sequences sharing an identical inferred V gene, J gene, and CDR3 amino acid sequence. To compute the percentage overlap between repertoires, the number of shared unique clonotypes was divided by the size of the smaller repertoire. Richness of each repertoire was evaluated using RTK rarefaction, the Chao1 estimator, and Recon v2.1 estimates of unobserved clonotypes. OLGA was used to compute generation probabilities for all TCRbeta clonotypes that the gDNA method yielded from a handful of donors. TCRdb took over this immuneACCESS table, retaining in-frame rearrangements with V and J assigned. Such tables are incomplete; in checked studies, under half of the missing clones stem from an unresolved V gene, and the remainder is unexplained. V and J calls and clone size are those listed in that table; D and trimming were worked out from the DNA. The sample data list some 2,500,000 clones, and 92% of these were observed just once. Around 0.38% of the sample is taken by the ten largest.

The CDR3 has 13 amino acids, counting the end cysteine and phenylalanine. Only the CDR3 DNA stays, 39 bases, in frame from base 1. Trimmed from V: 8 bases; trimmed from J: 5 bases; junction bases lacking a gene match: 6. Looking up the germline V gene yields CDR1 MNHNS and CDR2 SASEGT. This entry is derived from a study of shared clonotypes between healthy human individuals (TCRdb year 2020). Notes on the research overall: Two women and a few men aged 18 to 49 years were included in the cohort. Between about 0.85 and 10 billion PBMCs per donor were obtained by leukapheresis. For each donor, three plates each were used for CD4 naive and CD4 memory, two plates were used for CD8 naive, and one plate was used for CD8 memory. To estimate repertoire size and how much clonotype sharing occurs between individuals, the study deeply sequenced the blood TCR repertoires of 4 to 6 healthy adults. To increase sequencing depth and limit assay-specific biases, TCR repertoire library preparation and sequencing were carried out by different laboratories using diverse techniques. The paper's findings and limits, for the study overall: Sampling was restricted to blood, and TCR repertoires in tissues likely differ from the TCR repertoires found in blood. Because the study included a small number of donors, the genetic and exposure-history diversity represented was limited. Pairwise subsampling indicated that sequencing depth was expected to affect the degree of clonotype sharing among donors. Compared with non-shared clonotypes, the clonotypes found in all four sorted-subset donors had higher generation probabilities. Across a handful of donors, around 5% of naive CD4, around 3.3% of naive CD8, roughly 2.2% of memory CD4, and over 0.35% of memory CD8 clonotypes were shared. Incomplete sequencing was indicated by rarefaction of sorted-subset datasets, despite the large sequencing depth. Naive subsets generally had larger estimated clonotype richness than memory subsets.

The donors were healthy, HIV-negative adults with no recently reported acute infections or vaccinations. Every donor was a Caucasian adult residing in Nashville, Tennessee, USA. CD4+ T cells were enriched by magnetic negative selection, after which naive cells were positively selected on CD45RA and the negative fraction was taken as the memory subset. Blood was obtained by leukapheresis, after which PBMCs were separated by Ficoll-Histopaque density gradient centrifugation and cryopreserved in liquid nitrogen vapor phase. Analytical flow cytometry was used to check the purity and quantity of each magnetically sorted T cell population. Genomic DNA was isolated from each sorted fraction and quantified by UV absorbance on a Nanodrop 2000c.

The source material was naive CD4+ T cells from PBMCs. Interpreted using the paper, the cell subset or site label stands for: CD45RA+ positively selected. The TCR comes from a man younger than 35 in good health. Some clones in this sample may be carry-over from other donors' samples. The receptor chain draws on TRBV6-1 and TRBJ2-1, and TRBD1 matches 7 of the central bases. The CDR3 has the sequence CASHQQGNNEQFF. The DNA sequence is TGTGCCAGCCACCAACAGGGGAACAATGAGCAGTTCTTC.